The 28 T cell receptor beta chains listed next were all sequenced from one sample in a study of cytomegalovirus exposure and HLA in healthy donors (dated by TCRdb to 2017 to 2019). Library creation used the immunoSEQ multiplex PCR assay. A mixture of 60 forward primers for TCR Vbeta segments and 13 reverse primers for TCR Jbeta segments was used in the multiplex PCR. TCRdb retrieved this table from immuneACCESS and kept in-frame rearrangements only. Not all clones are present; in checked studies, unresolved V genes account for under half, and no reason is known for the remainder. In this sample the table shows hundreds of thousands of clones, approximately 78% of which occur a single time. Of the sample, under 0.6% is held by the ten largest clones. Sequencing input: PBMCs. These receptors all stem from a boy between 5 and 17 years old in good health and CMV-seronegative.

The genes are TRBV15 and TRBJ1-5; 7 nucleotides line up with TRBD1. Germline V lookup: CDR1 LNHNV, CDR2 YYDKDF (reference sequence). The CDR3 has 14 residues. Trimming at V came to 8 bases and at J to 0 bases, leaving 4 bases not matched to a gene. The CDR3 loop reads CATLQGNSNQPQHF. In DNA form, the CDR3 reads TGTGCCACCCTACAGGGGAATAGCAATCAGCCCCAGCATTTT.

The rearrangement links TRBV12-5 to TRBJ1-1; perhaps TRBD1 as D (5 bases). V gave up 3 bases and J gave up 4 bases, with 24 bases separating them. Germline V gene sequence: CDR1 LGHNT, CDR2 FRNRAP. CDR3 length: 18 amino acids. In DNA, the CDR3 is TGTGCTAGTGGTTTTGAAGCCAGACGGGCAGGGAAGGGCACTGAAGCTTTCTTT. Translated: CASGFEARRAGKGTEAFF.

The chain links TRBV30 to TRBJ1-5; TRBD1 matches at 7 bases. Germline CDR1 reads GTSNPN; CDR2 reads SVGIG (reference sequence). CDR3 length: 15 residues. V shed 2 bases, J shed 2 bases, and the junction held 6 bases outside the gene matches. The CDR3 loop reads CAWSFGTARNQPQHF. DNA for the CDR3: TGTGCCTGGAGTTTCGGGACAGCACGCAATCAGCCCCAGCATTTT.

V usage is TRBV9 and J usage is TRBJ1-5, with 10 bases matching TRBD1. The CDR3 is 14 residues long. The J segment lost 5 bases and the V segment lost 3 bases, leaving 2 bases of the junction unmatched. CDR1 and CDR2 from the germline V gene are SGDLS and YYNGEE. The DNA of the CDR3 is TGTGCCAGCAGCGCCGGGACAGGGGATCAGCCCCAGCATTTT. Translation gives CASSAGTGDQPQHF.

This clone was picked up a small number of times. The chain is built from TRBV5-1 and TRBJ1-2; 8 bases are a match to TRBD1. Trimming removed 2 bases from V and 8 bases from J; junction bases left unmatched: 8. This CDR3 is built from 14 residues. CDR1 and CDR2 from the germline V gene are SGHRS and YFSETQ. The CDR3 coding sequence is TGCGCCAGCAGCTTCCCGACAGGGGAAAGAGGCTACACCTTC. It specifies CASSFPTGERGYTF.

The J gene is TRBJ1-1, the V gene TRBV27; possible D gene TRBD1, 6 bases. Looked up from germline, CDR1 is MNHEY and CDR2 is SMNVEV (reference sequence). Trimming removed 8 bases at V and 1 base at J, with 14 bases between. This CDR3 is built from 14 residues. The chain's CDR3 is CASSFGGPNTEAFF. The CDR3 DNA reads TGTGCCAGCTCTTTTGGGGGCCCGAACACTGAAGCTTTCTTT.

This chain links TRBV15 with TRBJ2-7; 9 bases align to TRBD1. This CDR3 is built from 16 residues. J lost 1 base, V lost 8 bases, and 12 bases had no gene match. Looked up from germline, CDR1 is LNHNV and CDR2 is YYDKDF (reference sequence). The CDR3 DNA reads TGTGCCACCGGGGCCGGGACAGGGATAGCATCCTACGAGCAGTACTTC. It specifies CATGAGTGIASYEQYF. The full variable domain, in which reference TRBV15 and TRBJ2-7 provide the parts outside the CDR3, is DAMVIQNPRYQVTQFGKPVTLSCSQTLNHNVMYWYQQKSSQAPKLLFHYYDKDFNNEADTPDNFQSRRPNTSFCFLDIRSPGLGDTAMYLCATGAGTGIASYEQYFGPGTRLTVT.

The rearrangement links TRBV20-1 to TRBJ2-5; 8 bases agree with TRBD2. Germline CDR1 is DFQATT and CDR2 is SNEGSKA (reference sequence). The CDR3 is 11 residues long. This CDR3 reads CRVAGQETQYF. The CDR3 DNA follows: TGCAGGGTAGCGGGACAAGAGACCCAGTACTTC.

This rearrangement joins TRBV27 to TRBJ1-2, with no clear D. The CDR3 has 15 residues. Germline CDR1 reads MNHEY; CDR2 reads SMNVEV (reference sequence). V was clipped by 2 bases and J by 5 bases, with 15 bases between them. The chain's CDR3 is CASSLGGPGKYGYTF. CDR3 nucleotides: TGTGCCAGCAGTTTAGGCGGGCCGGGCAAATATGGCTACACCTTC.

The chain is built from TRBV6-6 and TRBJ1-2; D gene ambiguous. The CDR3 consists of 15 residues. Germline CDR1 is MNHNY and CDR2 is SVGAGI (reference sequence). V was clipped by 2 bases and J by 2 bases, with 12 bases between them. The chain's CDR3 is CASSYLSPGNYGYTF. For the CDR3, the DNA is TGTGCCAGCAGTTACCTATCCCCGGGAAACTATGGCTACACCTTC.

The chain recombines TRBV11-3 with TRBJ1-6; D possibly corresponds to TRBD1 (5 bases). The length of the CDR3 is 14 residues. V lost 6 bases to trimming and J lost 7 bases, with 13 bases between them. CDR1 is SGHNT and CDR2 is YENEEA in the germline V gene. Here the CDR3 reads CASRPREGNSPLHF. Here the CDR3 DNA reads TGTGCCAGCAGACCCCGGGAGGGGAATTCACCCCTCCACTTT.

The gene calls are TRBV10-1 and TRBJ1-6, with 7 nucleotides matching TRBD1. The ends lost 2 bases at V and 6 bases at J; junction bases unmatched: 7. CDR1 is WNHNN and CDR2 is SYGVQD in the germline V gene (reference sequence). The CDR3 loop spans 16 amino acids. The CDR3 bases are TGCGCCAGCAGTGAGCAATTCTGGGACAGTAATTCACCCCTCCACTTT. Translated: CASSEQFWDSNSPLHF.

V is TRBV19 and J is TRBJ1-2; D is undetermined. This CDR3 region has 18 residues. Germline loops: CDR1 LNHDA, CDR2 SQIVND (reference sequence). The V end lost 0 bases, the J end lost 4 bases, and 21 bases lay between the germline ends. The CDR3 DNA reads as TGTGCCAGTAGTATAGACGGCCTAGACGGCAGACGCGCCTATGGCTACACCTTC. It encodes CASSIDGLDGRRAYGYTF. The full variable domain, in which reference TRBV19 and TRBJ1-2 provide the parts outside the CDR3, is DGGITQSPKYLFRKEGQNVTLSCEQNLNHDAMYWYRQDPGQGLRLIYYSQIVNDFQKGDIAEGYSVSREKKESFPLTVTSAQKNPTAFYLCASSIDGLDGRRAYGYTFGSGTRLTVV.

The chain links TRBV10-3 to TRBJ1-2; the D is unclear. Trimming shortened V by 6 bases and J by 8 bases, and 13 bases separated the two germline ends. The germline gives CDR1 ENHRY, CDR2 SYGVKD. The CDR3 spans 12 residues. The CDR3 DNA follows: TGTGCCATCAGCGGGAAAAGCGTCGGCTACACCTTC. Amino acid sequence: CAISGKSVGYTF.

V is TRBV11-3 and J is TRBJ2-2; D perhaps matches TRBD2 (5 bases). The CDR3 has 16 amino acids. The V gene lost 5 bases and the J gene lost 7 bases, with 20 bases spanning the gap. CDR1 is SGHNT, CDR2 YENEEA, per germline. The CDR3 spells CASSARTRVSDGELFF. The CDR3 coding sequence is TGTGCCAGCAGCGCACGTACTAGAGTCTCGGACGGGGAGCTGTTTTTT.

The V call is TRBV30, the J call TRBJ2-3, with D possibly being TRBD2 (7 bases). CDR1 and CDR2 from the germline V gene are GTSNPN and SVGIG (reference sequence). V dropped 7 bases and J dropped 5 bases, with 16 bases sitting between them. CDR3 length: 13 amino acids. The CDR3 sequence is CASNLGGGDTQYF. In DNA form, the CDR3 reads TGTGCCTCCAATCTAGGGGGGGGAGATACGCAGTATTTT.

For the CDR3, the DNA is TGTGCCAGCAGTGATTGGGGTGACAGGGGTGCCGGGGAGCTGTTTTTT. Encoded protein: CASSDWGDRGAGELFF. The chain employs TRBV2 and TRBJ2-2; 8 bases align to TRBD1. In germline, CDR1 is SNHLY, CDR2 FYNNEI. The V gene end was trimmed by 3 bases and the J gene end by 6 bases; junction bases not matched to a gene: 9. The CDR3 is 16 residues long. The complete variable domain, with remaining parts taken from reference TRBV2 and TRBJ2-2, reads EPEVTQTPSHQVTQMGQEVILRCVPISNHLYFYWYRQILGQKVEFLVSFYNNEISEKSEIFDDQFSVERPDGSNFTLKIRSTKLEDSAMYFCASSDWGDRGAGELFFGEGSRLTVL.

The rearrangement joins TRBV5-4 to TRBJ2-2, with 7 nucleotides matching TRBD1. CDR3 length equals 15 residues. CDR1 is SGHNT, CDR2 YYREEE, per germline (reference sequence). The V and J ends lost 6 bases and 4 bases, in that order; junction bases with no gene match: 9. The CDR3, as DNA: TGTGCCAGCATCAATTCAGGGGGACCCACCGGGGAGCTGTTTTTT. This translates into CASINSGGPTGELFF.

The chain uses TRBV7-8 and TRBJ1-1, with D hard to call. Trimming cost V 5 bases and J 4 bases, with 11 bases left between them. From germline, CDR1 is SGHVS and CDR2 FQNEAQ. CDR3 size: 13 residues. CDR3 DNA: TGTGCCAGCAGCCCCCCCGGGGTCACTGAAGCTTTCTTT. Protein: CASSPPGVTEAFF.

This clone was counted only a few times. The CDR3 nucleotides read TGCAGCGTTGGGATTGGAGTTGGGGAGACCCAGTACTTC. This gives the protein CSVGIGVGETQYF. The V gene is TRBV29-1, the J gene TRBJ2-5, with no clear D. The germline V gene encodes CDR1 SQVTM and CDR2 ANQGSEA. The CDR3 sequence is 13 residues long. The V end lost 4 bases, the J end lost 5 bases, and 14 bases lay between the germline ends.

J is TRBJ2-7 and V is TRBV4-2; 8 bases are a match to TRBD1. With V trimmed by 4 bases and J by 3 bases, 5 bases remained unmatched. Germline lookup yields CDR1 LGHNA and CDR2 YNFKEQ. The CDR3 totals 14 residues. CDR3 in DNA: TGTGCCAGCAGCCTTGGACAGGGCTACTACGAGCAGTACTTC. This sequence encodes CASSLGQGYYEQYF.

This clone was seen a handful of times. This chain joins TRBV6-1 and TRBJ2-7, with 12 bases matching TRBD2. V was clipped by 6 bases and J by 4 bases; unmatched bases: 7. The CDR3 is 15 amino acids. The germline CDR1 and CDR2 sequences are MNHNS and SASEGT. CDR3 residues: CASSGLAGRRYEQYF. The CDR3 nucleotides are TGTGCCAGCAGCGGACTAGCGGGACGAAGGTACGAGCAGTACTTC.

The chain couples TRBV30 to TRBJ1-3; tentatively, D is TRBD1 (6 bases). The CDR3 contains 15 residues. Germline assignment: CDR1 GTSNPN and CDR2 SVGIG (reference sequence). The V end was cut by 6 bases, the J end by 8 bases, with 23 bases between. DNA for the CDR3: TGTGCCTGTACCGCACCTACAGGGCCCGGGGACACCATATATTTT. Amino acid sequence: CACTAPTGPGDTIYF. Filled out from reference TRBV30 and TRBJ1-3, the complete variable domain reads SQTIHQWPATLVQPVGSPLSLECTVEGTSNPNLYWYRQAAGRGLQLLFYSVGIGQISSEVPQNLSASRPQDRQFILSSKKLLLSDSGFYLCACTAPTGPGDTIYFGEGSWLTVV.

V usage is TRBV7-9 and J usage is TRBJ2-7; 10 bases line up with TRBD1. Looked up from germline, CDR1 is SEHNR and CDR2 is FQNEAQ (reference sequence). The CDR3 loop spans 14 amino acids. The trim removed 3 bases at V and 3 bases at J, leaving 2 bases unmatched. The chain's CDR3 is CASSLGQGNYEQYF. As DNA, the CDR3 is TGTGCCAGCAGCTTGGGACAGGGGAACTACGAGCAGTACTTC.

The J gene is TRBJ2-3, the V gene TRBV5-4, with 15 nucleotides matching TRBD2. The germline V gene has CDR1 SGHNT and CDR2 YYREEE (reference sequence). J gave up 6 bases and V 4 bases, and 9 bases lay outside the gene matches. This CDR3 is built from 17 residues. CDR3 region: CASSPQPGLAGGDTQYF. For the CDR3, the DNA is TGTGCCAGCAGCCCCCAACCTGGACTAGCGGGGGGGGATACGCAGTATTTT.

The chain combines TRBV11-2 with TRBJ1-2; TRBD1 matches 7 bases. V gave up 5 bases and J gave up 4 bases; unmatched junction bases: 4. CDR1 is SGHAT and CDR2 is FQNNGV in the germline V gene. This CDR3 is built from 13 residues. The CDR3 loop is CASSAGTAYGYTF. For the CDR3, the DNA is TGTGCCAGCAGCGCCGGGACAGCCTATGGCTACACCTTC.

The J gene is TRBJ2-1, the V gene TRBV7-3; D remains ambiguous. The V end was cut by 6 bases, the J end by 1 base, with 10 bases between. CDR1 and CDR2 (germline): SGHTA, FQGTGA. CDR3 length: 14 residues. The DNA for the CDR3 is TGTGCCAGCAGTCCGACTGCGTCCTACAATGAGCAGTTCTTC. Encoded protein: CASSPTASYNEQFF.

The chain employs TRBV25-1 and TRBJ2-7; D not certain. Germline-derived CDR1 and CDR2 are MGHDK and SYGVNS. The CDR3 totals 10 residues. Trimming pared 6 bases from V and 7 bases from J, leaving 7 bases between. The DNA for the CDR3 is TGTGCCAGCAGCGGTCGTGAGCAGTACTTC. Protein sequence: CASSGREQYF.